These T cell receptor beta chains were read from a single sample in a study of CD8+CD57+ T cells in acquired aplastic anemia. Each CDR3 protein gets one entry after TCRdb re-called the reads with MiXCR. The table lists about 200,000 distinct CDR3 sequences, approximately 51% of them singletons. The sequenced sample consisted of sorted CD4+, CD8+, or CD8+CD57+ T cells (not recorded which) from PBMCs. The receptors stem from a human donor with aplastic anemia. The CDR3 runs from the conserved cysteine through the conserved F or W. A D gene is named only where the DNA matches it firmly. Clone size is not always given. Where it is, it says once, few, many or a class for expanded clones.

d_gene	v_gene	abundance	j_gene	CDR3aa	CDR3nt
NA	TRBV2	many	TRBJ2-1	CASSDLGGGKYNEQFF	TGTGCCAGCAGTGACCTAGGGGGAGGGAAATACAATGAGCAGTTCTTC
NA	TRBV4-1	few	TRBJ1-1	CASSQEAGGENTEAFF	TGCGCCAGCAGCCAAGAAGCCGGGGGCGAGAACACTGAAGCTTTCTTT
TRBD2	TRBV20-1	many	TRBJ2-7	CSAGTSGGGEQYF	TGCAGTGCTGGGACTAGCGGGGGGGGCGAGCAGTACTTC
NA	TRBV20-1	many	TRBJ2-7	CSARGPGADPYEQYF	TGCAGTGCTAGAGGTCCGGGGGCCGATCCTTACGAGCAGTACTTC
NA	TRBV19	many	TRBJ2-5	CATGLQETQYF	TGTGCCACTGGCTTACAAGAGACCCAGTACTTC
NA	TRBV7-8	many	TRBJ2-7	CASRSNYEQYF	TGTGCCAGCAGATCCAACTACGAGCAGTACTTC
NA	TRBV5-1	NA	TRBJ1-1	CASSLEAGATEAFF	TGCGCCAGCAGCTTGGAAGCGGGGGCCACTGAAGCTTTCTTT
TRBD1	TRBV4-1	many	TRBJ2-7	CASSLDDRGYEQYF	TGCGCCAGCAGCCTTGATGACAGGGGGTACGAGCAGTACTTC
NA	TRBV25-1	NA	TRBJ2-2	CASSDVLALNTGELFF	TGTGCCAGCAGTGACGTATTGGCTTTGAACACCGGGGAGCTGTTTTTT
NA	TRBV20-1	few	TRBJ2-3	CSARAGGSGVTDTQYF	TGCAGTGCTAGAGCGGGGGGCTCAGGAGTCACAGATACGCAGTATTTT
TRBD1	TRBV5-5	many	TRBJ2-5	CASSYDRGLGETQYF	TGTGCCAGCAGCTATGACAGGGGGCTAGGAGAGACCCAGTACTTC